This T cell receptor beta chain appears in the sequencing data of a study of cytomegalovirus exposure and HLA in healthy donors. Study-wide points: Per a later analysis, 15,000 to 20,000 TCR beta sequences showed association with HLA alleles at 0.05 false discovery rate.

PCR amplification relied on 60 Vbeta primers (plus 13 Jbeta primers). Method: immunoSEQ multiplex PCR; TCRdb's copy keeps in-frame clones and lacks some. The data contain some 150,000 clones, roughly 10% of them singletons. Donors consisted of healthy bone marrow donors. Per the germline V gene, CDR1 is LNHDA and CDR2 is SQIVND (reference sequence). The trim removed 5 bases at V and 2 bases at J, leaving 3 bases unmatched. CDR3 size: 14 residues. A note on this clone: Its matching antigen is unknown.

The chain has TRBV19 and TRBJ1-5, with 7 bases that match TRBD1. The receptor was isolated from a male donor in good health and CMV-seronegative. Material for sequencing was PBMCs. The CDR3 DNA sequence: TGTGCCAGTAGTGCCGGGACAGGCAATCAGCCCCAGCATTTT. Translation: CASSAGTGNQPQHF.